This TCR beta chain was identified during a study of T cell repertoires in cytomegalovirus infection. Across the study: Well-studied HLA-B-restricted epitopes and recently identified HLA-C-restricted epitopes of CMV were both used in the study. Study-wide points: CMV-specific HLA-C-restricted TCR beta clonotypes dominated the ex vivo response.

The V end lost 6 bases, the J end lost 4 bases, and 10 bases lay between the germline ends. Germline CDR1 SGHVS, CDR2 FQNEAQ. The CDR3 totals 13 residues. MiXCR was run by TCRdb on the reads, yielding one entry per CDR3 protein. The table has a few hundred thousand distinct CDR3 sequences, around 30% seen once; the top ten hold 15% to 20%. As for this clonotype: As yet, its antigen is unknown.

The specimen was cultured PBMCs, collected from culture after CMV antigen stimulation. The sequence was obtained from a human donor in good health (CMV status not recorded). Some clones in this sample may be carry-over from other donors' samples. V is TRBV7-8 and J is TRBJ1-5, with D possibly matching TRBD1 (6 bases). CDR3 bases: TGTGCCAGCAGTGGACAGTTTAATCAGCCCCAGCATTTT. It codes for CASSGQFNQPQHF.